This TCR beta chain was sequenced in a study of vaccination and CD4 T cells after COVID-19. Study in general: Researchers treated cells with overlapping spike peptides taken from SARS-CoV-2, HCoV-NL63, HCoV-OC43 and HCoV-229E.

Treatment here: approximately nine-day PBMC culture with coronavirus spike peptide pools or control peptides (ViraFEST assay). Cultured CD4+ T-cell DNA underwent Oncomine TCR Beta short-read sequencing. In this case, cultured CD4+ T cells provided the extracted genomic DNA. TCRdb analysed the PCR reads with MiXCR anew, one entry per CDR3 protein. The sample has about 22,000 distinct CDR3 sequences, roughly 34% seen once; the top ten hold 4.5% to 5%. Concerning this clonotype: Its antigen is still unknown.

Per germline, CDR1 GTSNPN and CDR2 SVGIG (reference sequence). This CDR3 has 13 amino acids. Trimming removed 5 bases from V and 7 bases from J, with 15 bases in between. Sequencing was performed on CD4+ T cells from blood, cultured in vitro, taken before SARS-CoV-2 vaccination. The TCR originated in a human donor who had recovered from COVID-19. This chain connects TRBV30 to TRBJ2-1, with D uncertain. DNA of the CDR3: TGTGCCTGGGAACGAGACGGCACTAATGAGCAGTTCTTC. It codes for CAWERDGTNEQFF.